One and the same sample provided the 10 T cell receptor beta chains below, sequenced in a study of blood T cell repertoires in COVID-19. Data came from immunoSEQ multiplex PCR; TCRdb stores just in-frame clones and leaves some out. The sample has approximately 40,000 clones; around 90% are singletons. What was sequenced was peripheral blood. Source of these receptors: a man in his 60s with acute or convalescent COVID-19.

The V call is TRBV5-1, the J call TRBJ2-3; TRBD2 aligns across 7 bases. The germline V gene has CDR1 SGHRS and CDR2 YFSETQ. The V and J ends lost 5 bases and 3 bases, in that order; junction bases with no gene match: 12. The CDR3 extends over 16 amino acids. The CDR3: CASRDLGGSGTDTQYF. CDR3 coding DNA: TGCGCCAGCAGGGATTTGGGCGGGAGTGGGACAGATACGCAGTATTTT.

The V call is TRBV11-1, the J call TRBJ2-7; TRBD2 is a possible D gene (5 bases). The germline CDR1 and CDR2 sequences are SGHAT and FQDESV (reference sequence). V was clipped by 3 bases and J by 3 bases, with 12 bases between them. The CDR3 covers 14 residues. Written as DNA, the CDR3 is TGTGCCAGCAGCTTCGGGGAGCCCGGCTACGAGCAGTACTTC. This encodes CASSFGEPGYEQYF.

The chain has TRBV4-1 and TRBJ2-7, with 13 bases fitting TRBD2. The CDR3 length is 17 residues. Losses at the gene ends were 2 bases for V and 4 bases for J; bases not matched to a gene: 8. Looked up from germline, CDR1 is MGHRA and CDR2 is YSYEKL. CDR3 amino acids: CASSQPGLAGVVYEQYF. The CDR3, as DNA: TGCGCCAGCAGCCAACCCGGACTAGCGGGAGTAGTATACGAGCAGTACTTC.

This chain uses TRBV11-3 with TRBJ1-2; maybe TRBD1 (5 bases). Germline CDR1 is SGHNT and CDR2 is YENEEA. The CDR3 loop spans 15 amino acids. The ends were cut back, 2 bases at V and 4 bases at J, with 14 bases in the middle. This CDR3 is CASSLRGRGVYGYTF. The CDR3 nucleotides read TGTGCCAGCAGCTTAAGGGGCCGGGGGGTCTATGGCTACACCTTC. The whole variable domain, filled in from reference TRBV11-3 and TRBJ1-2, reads EAGVVQSPRYKIIEKKQPVAFWCNPISGHNTLYWYLQNLGQGPELLIRYENEEAVDDSQLPKDRFSAERLKGVDSTLKIQPAELGDSAVYLCASSLRGRGVYGYTFGSGTRLTVV.

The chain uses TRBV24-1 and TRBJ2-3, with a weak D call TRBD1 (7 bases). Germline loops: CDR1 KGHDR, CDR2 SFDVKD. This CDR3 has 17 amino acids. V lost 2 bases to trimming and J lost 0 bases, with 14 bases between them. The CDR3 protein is CATSDWTGGTSTDTQYF. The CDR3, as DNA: TGTGCCACCAGTGATTGGACAGGAGGGACTAGCACAGATACGCAGTATTTT.

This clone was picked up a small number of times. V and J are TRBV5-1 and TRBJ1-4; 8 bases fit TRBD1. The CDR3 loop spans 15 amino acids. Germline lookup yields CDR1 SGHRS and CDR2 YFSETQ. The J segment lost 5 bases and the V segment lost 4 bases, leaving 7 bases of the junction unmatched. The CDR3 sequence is CASSPDRATNEKLFF. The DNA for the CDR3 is TGCGCCAGCAGCCCGGACAGGGCGACGAATGAAAAACTGTTTTTT.

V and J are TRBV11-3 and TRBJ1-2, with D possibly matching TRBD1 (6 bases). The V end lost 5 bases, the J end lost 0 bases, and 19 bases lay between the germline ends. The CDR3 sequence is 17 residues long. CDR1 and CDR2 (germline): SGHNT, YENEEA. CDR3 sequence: CASSRTPGTITNYGYTF. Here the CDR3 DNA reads TGTGCCAGCAGCCGAACCCCCGGGACAATCACTAACTATGGCTACACCTTC.

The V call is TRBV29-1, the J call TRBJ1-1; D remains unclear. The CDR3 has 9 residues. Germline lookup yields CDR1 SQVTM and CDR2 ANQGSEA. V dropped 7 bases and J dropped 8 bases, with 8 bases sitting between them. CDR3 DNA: TGCAGCGGCGGGCAGGAAGCTTTCTTT. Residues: CSGGQEAFF.

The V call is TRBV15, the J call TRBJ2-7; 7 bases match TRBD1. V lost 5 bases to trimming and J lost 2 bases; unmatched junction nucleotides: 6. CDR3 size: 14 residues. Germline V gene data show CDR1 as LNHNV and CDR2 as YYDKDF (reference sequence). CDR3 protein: CATSVTGIPYEQYF. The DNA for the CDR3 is TGTGCCACCAGCGTGACAGGGATCCCCTACGAGCAGTACTTC.

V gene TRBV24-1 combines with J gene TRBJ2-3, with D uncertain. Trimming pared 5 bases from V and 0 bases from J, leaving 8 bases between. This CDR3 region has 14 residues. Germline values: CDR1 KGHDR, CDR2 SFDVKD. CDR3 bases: TGTGCCACCAGTGTCGGAGCTAGCACAGATACGCAGTATTTT. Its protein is CATSVGASTDTQYF.